This passage covers 27 T cell receptor beta chains from one sample sequenced in a study of T cell responses to AZD1222 COVID-19 vaccine. Produced via immunoSEQ multiplex PCR; TCRdb's table is partial and in-frame only. Of 150,000 or so clones in the sample, approximately 90% were seen once. Sequencing used peripheral blood, obtained on day 0 of AZD1222 vaccination. These receptors were taken from an adult in good health.

The chain recombines TRBV6-5 with TRBJ2-1; a possible D gene is TRBD2 (6 bases). CDR1 MNHEY and CDR2 SVGAGI come from the germline V gene. V was clipped by 6 bases and J by 1 base, with 10 bases between them. This CDR3 has 14 residues. The CDR3 here is CASSSAGSYNEQFF. The DNA of the CDR3 is TGTGCCAGCAGCTCGGCGGGGTCCTACAATGAGCAGTTCTTC.

The rearrangement joins TRBV3-1 (or the pseudogene TRBV3-2) to TRBJ1-5, with 11 bases identical to TRBD1. Germline V gene data show CDR1 as LGHDT and CDR2 as YNNKEL (reference sequence). Trimming took 1 base from V and 7 from J; bases not matched to a gene: 6. This CDR3 contains 16 residues. CDR3 sequence reads: CASSQGVGQGEQPQHF. As DNA, the CDR3 is TGTGCCAGCAGCCAAGGCGTGGGACAGGGGGAGCAGCCCCAGCATTTT.

The chain couples TRBV6-2 or TRBV6-3 to TRBJ2-7, with 7 bases that match TRBD2. The CDR3 has 15 amino acids. The trim removed 4 bases at V and 1 base at J, leaving 7 bases unmatched. CDR1 and CDR2 from the germline V gene are MNHEY and SVGEGT. The CDR3 region has the DNA TGTGCCAGCAGTTCGATTAGCGGGCGGTCCTACGAGCAGTACTTC. This codes for CASSSISGRSYEQYF.

This clone was seen once. The CDR3 region has the DNA TGTGCCAGCACTGCAGGGGGTAGCACAGATACGCAGTATTTT. Translated: CASTAGGSTDTQYF. The V and J genes are TRBV2 and TRBJ2-3; 7 bases are shared with TRBD1. Germline-derived CDR1 and CDR2 are SNHLY and FYNNEI. Trimming took 7 bases from V and 0 from J; bases not matched to a gene: 4. This CDR3 contains 14 residues.

V is TRBV5-4 and J is TRBJ2-7; D gene uncertain. The CDR3 runs to 13 residues. Looked up from germline, CDR1 is SGHNT and CDR2 is YYREEE (reference sequence). The V and J ends lost 0 bases and 6 bases respectively, with 10 bases between them. CDR3 region: CASSLEMGGEQYF. The CDR3 coding sequence is TGTGCCAGCAGCTTGGAAATGGGTGGCGAGCAGTACTTC.

V gene TRBV10-3 combines with J gene TRBJ2-2; D ambiguous. V was cut by 4 bases and J by 1 base, with 10 bases left in between. Germline V lookup: CDR1 ENHRY, CDR2 SYGVKD. The CDR3 is 15 residues long. The CDR3: CAISGSTLNTGELFF. The CDR3 nucleotides read TGTGCCATCAGTGGCTCGACCCTGAACACCGGGGAGCTGTTTTTT.

This chain uses TRBV15 with TRBJ1-6; TRBD1 is a possible D gene (5 bases). The CDR3 has 15 residues. The germline V and J ends were trimmed by 0 bases and 4 bases, with 7 bases remaining between them. Germline lookup yields CDR1 LNHNV and CDR2 YYDKDF (reference sequence). CDR3 in amino acids: CATSRDKGYNSPLHF. CDR3 sequence (DNA): TGTGCCACCAGCAGAGATAAGGGGTATAATTCACCCCTCCACTTT.

The chain links TRBV10-3 to TRBJ2-3, with 8 bases that match TRBD2. CDR3 size: 17 residues. The germline V gene encodes CDR1 ENHRY and CDR2 SYGVKD. With V trimmed by 3 bases and J by 0 bases, 8 bases remained unmatched. CDR3 sequence (DNA): TGTGCCATCAGTGATCCCGGGGTAGCGGGAAGCACAGATACGCAGTATTTT. Translating gives CAISDPGVAGSTDTQYF.

This clone was recorded only once. The rearrangement joins TRBV18 to TRBJ2-2, with 9 bases fitting TRBD2. The V gene's germline CDR1 is KGHSH and CDR2 LQKENI. V lost 2 bases, J lost 3 bases, and 4 bases stayed unmatched. The CDR3 is made up of 16 amino acids. The CDR3 sequence: CASSPYSSGDTGELFF. The CDR3 DNA reads as TGTGCCAGCTCACCATATTCTAGCGGGGACACCGGGGAGCTGTTTTTT.

This clone was counted between two and nine times. The V and J genes are TRBV19 and TRBJ2-3; 7 bases agree with TRBD1. Germline CDR1 LNHDA, CDR2 SQIVND (reference sequence). With V trimmed by 1 base and J by 9 bases, 7 bases remained unmatched. The CDR3 has 14 amino acids. This CDR3 reads CASSIGLGTATQYF. CDR3 bases: TGTGCCAGTAGTATAGGACTCGGGACAGCAACGCAGTATTTT.

The chain employs TRBV7-6 and TRBJ2-2, with D perhaps TRBD2 (5 bases). V lost 5 bases and J 5 bases, leaving 12 bases between the germline ends. This CDR3 spans 14 amino acids. Looked up from germline, CDR1 is SGHVS and CDR2 is FNYEAQ. The CDR3 coding sequence is TGTGCCAGCAGCCCCCCGGACTTAACCGGGGAGCTGTTTTTT. Translated: CASSPPDLTGELFF. The complete variable domain, with remaining parts taken from reference TRBV7-6 and TRBJ2-2, reads GAGVSQSPRYKVTKRGQDVALRCDPISGHVSLYWYRQALGQGPEFLTYFNYEAQQDKSGLPNDRFSAERPEGSISTLTIQRTEQRDSAMYRCASSPPDLTGELFFGEGSRLTVL.

The V gene is TRBV19, the J gene TRBJ2-7, with D perhaps TRBD2 (6 bases). Between the trimmed V and J ends, which lost 1 base and 3 bases, there was a span of 10 bases. Germline CDR1 LNHDA, CDR2 SQIVND (reference sequence). This CDR3 spans 14 amino acids. In nucleotides, the CDR3 is TGTGCCAGTAGTATAGGATCAGCGGGCTACGAGCAGTACTTC. Its translation: CASSIGSAGYEQYF.

The genes are TRBV24-1 and TRBJ2-1; no clear D gene. The V gene lost 6 bases and the J gene lost 10 bases, with 12 bases spanning the gap. This CDR3 contains 12 residues. The germline V gene encodes CDR1 KGHDR and CDR2 SFDVKD. In DNA form, the CDR3 reads TGTGCCACCAGTACCCGCCGCGACGAGCAGTTCTTC. Encoded protein: CATSTRRDEQFF.

This clone was detected once. The chain carries TRBV7-9 and TRBJ2-7, with D unresolved. V was clipped by 0 bases and J by 5 bases, with 2 bases between them. The CDR3 loop spans 11 amino acids. Germline V gene data show CDR1 as SEHNR and CDR2 as FQNEAQ (reference sequence). CDR3 residues: CASSLADEQYF. In DNA, the CDR3 is TGTGCCAGCAGCTTAGCCGACGAGCAGTACTTC.

This chain links TRBV5-8 with TRBJ1-2; no firm D call. The CDR3 is made up of 13 amino acids. Germline V gene sequence: CDR1 SGHTS, CDR2 YDEGEE. Trimming left V 0 bases short and J 7 bases short, with 10 bases between. The CDR3: CASSLGWDSGYTF. The CDR3 DNA is TGTGCCAGCAGCTTGGGTTGGGATTCTGGCTACACCTTC.

V gene TRBV4-2 combines with J gene TRBJ1-3, with 12 nucleotides matching TRBD1. Germline loops: CDR1 LGHNA, CDR2 YNFKEQ. The V segment lost 0 bases and the J segment 3 bases; nucleotides outside the gene matches: 9. There are 19 residues in the CDR3. In nucleotides, the CDR3 is TGTGCCAGCAGCCAAGAGGAGGGACAGGGGGCTGTTGGTGGAAACACCATATATTTT. The encoded protein is CASSQEEGQGAVGGNTIYF.

The CDR3 coding sequence is TGTGCCAGCCTTACTGGGACTAGCACAGATACGCAGTATTTT. This codes for CASLTGTSTDTQYF. The genes are TRBV2 and TRBJ2-3; weak D call: TRBD2 (6 bases). Germline V CDR1 and CDR2: SNHLY, FYNNEI. V lost 8 bases and J 0 bases, leaving 12 bases between the germline ends. CDR3 length equals 14 residues.

V usage is TRBV27 and J usage is TRBJ2-1; a possible D gene is TRBD2 (6 bases). Germline lookup yields CDR1 MNHEY and CDR2 SMNVEV (reference sequence). V lost 2 bases and J lost 0, with 8 bases in between. This CDR3 spans 15 amino acids. CDR3 protein: CASSLGTVSYNEQFF. DNA for the CDR3: TGTGCCAGCAGTTTAGGGACTGTCTCCTACAATGAGCAGTTCTTC.

The chain recombines TRBV28 with TRBJ2-1, with D possibly being TRBD2 (6 bases). The V and J ends lost 8 bases and 2 bases respectively, with 13 bases between them. The CDR3 consists of 14 residues. Germline CDR1 and CDR2: MDHEN and SYDVKM. This CDR3 reads CASGSPSAYNEQFF. CDR3 nucleotide sequence: TGTGCCAGCGGCTCGCCTAGCGCCTACAATGAGCAGTTCTTC. The full variable domain, in which reference TRBV28 and TRBJ2-1 provide the parts outside the CDR3, is DVKVTQSSRYLVKRTGEKVFLECVQDMDHENMFWYRQDPGLGLRLIYFSYDVKMKEKGDIPEGYSVSREKKERFSLILESASTNQTSMYLCASGSPSAYNEQFFGPGTRLTVL.

The V call is TRBV5-1, the J call TRBJ1-3; a weak D match, TRBD1 (6 bases). The CDR3 contains 16 residues. V was pared by 0 bases and J by 0 bases, with 10 bases between. In germline, CDR1 is SGHRS, CDR2 YFSETQ. This chain's CDR3 is CASSLGGQNSGNTIYF. Written as DNA, the CDR3 is TGCGCCAGCAGCTTGGGCGGACAGAACTCTGGAAACACCATATATTTT.

The chain carries TRBV18 and TRBJ2-7; 8 nucleotides line up with TRBD2. The CDR3 sequence is 15 residues long. V dropped 0 bases and J dropped 2; count of bases not matched to a gene: 3. Germline loops: CDR1 KGHSH, CDR2 LQKENI. The CDR3 reads CASSPPGRATYEQYF. The CDR3 DNA reads as TGTGCCAGCTCACCACCCGGGAGGGCGACCTACGAGCAGTACTTC.

This chain joins TRBV4-1 and TRBJ2-3, with D maybe TRBD2 (6 bases). Trimming left V 1 base short and J 5 bases short, with 10 bases between. Per the germline V gene, CDR1 is MGHRA and CDR2 is YSYEKL. This CDR3 is 14 amino acids long. The CDR3 coding sequence is TGCGCCAGCAGCCAAGGGGGCGGGATAGATACGCAGTATTTT. It specifies CASSQGGGIDTQYF.

The gene calls are TRBV5-1 and TRBJ2-1; D may be TRBD1 or TRBD2 (5 bases each). The CDR3 contains 16 residues. V lost 4 bases to trimming and J lost 0 bases, with 14 bases between them. Germline V gene data show CDR1 as SGHRS and CDR2 as YFSETQ. The CDR3 DNA is TGCGCCAGCAGCCCAACGACTACAGGCTCCTACAATGAGCAGTTCTTC. Its translation is CASSPTTTGSYNEQFF.

The chain carries TRBV10-2 and TRBJ1-4, with 9 nucleotides matching TRBD1. Germline V gives CDR1 WSHSY, CDR2 SAAADI. After removal of 8 bases from V and 4 bases from J, the junction contained 5 bases not matched to a gene. The CDR3 loop spans 14 amino acids. CDR3 sequence (DNA): TGCGCCAGCCTCGGACAGGGGATTAATGAAAAACTGTTTTTT. This encodes CASLGQGINEKLFF.

This sequence joins TRBV2 and TRBJ1-5; no clear D. Looked up from germline, CDR1 is SNHLY and CDR2 is FYNNEI. The length of the CDR3 is 15 residues. V lost 2 bases, J lost 0 bases, and 8 bases lay in between. Here the CDR3 DNA reads TGTGCCAGCAGTGAATTTCTCCATAGCAATCAGCCCCAGCATTTT. Protein product: CASSEFLHSNQPQHF.

V gene TRBV6-5 combines with J gene TRBJ2-1; 9 bases map to TRBD2. V trimming: 5 bases; J trimming: 7 bases; junction bases outside the gene matches: 9. The CDR3 sequence is 15 residues long. The germline gives CDR1 MNHEY, CDR2 SVGAGI. In nucleotides, the CDR3 is TGTGCCAGCAGTCCCCATAGCGGGAGCCAAAATGAGCAGTTCTTC. Amino acids: CASSPHSGSQNEQFF.

The chain carries TRBV11-2 and TRBJ2-1, with D perhaps matching TRBD2 (6 bases). V lost 5 bases and J lost 10, with 18 bases in between. The CDR3 covers 14 residues. CDR1 SGHAT and CDR2 FQNNGV come from the germline V gene. The CDR3 loop reads CASSHPGTAREQFF. The DNA of the CDR3 is TGTGCCAGCAGCCACCCGGGGACTGCGAGGGAGCAGTTCTTC.